Listed below are T cell receptor beta chains from one sample, sequenced in a study of long-term antiretroviral therapy in people with HIV. Only in-frame clones appear in the TCRdb table, and some are missing; sequencing was by immunoSEQ multiplex PCR. Counted here are just under 20,000 clones, approximately 83% occurring once; the ten biggest clones make up 8% to 10%. The material was unsorted PBMCs, obtained 0.5 years before starting antiretroviral therapy. The source of these receptors is a man aged 18 to 35 with HIV. Both conserved end residues are part of each CDR3. Only some rows state a clone size, as once, few, many or a class for expanded clones.

>TRBJ2-3|TRBV2|once
CASKGLAGGRNTQYF
>TRBJ2-7|TRBV6-5|-
CASSYTAGRYEQYF
>TRBJ2-3|TRBV7-9|few
CASSLGTDTQYF
>TRBJ2-7|TRBV27|-
CASSLDGSRSSYEQYF
>TRBJ2-7|TRBV5-1|few
CASSLGSGGGYEQYF
>TRBJ1-1|TRBV7-2|-
CASTRNTEAFF
>TRBJ1-5|TRBV19|few
CASSPSSGKQPQHF
>TRBJ2-1|TRBV10-3|-
CAISEPGGNEQFF
>TRBJ1-5|TRBV19|-
CASTGTRSNQPQHF
>TRBJ2-7|TRBV27|large
CASSLSFAADYEQYF
>TRBJ1-2|TRBV29-1|-
CSARAREGYTF
>TRBJ2-1|TRBV13|-
CASSPLAGGSYNEQFF
>TRBJ2-1|TRBV5-4|once
CASSLVPYNEQFF
>TRBJ2-3|TRBV9|-
CASSESGGSSTDTQYF
>TRBJ2-1|TRBV11-2|-
CASSPGSTGYNEQFF
>TRBJ2-1|TRBV18|-
CASSPRGESVRYNEQFF
>TRBJ1-2|TRBV6-4|-
CASSDSEGTGAGYTF